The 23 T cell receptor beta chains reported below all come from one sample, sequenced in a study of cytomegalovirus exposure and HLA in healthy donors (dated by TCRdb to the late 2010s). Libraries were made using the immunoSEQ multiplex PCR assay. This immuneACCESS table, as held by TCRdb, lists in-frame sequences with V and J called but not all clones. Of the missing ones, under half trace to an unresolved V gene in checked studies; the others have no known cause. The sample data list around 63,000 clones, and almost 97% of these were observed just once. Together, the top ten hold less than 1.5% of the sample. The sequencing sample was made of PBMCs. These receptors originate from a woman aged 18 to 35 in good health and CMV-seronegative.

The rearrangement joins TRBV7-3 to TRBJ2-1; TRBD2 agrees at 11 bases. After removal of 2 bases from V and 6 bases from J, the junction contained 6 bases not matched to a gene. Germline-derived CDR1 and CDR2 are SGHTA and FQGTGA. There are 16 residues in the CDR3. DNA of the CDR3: TGTGCCAGCAGCTTAGTAGCTAGCGGGGGGATCAATGAGCAGTTCTTC. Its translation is CASSLVASGGINEQFF. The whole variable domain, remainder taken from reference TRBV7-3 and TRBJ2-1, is GAGVSQTPSNKVTEKGKYVELRCDPISGHTALYWYRQSLGQGPEFLIYFQGTGAADDSGLPNDRFFAVRPEGSVSTLKIQRTERGDSAVYLCASSLVASGGINEQFFGPGTRLTVL.

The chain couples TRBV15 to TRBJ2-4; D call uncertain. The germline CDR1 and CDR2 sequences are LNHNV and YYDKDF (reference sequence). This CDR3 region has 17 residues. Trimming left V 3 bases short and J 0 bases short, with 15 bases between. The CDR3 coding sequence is TGTGCCACCAGCAGCCCCTCGGTGCGGCCAGCCAAAAACATTCAGTACTTC. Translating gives CATSSPSVRPAKNIQYF.

The CDR3: CASRWVPGLANYNEQFF. DNA for the CDR3: TGTGCCAGCAGGTGGGTGCCGGGACTAGCCAACTACAATGAGCAGTTCTTC. The chain couples TRBV11-3 to TRBJ2-1, with TRBD2 matching 9 bases. This CDR3 spans 17 amino acids. In germline, CDR1 is SGHNT, CDR2 YENEEA. The V gene end was trimmed by 6 bases and the J gene end by 3 bases; junction bases not matched to a gene: 12.

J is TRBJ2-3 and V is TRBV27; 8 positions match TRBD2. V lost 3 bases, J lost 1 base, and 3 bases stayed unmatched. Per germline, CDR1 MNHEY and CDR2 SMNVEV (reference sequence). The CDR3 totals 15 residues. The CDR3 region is CASSFTGLGTDTQYF. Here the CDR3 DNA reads TGTGCCAGCAGTTTCACGGGACTAGGCACAGATACGCAGTATTTT.

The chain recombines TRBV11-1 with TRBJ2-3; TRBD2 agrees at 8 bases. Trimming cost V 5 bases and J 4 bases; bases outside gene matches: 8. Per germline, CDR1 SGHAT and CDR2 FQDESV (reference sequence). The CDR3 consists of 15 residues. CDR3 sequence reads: CASSAPGLGSDTQYF. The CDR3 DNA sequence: TGTGCCAGCAGCGCCCCGGGACTAGGCTCAGATACGCAGTATTTT.

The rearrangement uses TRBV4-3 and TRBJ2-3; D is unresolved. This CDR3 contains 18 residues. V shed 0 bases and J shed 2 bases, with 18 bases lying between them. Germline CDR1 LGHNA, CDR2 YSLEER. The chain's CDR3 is CASSQDPWPPLATDTQYF. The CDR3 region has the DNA TGCGCCAGCAGCCAAGATCCTTGGCCCCCGTTGGCCACAGATACGCAGTATTTT.

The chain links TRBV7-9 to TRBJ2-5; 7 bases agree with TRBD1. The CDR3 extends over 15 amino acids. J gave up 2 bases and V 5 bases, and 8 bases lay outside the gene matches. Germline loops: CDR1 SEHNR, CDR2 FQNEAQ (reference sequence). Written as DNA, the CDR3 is TGTGCCAGCAGCACCGGACAGGCGACGCAAGAGACCCAGTACTTC. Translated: CASSTGQATQETQYF.

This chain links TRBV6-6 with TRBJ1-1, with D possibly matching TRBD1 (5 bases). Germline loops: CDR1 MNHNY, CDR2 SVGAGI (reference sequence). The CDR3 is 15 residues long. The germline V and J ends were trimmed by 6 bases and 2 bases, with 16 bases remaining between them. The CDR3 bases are TGTGCCAGCAGCCCACGGGCAGGGTTAAACACTGAAGCTTTCTTT. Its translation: CASSPRAGLNTEAFF.

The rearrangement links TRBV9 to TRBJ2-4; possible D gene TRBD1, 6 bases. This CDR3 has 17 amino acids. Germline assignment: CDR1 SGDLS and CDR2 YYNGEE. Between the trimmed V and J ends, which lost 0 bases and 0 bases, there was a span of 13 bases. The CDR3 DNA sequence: TGTGCCAGCAGCGTAGGGCTATGGGGGCTAGCCAAAAACATTCAGTACTTC. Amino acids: CASSVGLWGLAKNIQYF.

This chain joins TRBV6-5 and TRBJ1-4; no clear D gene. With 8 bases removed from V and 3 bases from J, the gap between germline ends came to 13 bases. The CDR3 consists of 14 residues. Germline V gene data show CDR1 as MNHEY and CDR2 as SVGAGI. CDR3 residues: CASRRVRANEKLFF. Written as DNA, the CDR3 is TGTGCCAGCCGGAGGGTCCGGGCTAATGAAAAACTGTTTTTT.

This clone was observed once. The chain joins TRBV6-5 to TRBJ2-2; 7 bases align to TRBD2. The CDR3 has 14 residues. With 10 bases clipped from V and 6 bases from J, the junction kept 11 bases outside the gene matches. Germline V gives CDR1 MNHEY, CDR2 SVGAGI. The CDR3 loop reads CATRIRAGAGELFF. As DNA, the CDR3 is TGTGCCACCCGAATTCGGGCGGGGGCCGGGGAGCTGTTTTTT.

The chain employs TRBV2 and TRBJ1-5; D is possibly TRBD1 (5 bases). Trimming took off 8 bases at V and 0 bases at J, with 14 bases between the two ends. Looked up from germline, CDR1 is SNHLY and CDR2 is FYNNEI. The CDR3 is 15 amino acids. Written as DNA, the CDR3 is TGTGCCAGCGGGCAGGGCCATTATAGCAATCAGCCCCAGCATTTT. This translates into CASGQGHYSNQPQHF.

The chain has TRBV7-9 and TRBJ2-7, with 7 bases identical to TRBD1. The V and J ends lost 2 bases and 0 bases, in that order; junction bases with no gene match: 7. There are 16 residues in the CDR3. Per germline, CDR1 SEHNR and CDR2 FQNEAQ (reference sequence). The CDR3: CASSLTRDSNSYEQYF. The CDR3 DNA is TGTGCCAGCAGCTTAACCAGGGACAGTAACTCCTACGAGCAGTACTTC.

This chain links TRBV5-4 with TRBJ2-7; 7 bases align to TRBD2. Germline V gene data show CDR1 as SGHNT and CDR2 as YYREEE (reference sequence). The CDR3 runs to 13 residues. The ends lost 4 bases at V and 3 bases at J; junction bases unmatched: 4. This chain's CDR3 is CASSRPGGYEQYF. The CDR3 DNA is TGTGCCAGCAGCCGACCGGGAGGCTACGAGCAGTACTTC.

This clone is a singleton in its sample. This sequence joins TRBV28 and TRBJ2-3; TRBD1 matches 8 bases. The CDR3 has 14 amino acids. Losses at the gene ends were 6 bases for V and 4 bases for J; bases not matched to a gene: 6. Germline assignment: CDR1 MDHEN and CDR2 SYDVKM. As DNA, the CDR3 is TGTGCCAGCAGGCAAACAGGGGGATCAGATACGCAGTATTTT. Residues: CASRQTGGSDTQYF.

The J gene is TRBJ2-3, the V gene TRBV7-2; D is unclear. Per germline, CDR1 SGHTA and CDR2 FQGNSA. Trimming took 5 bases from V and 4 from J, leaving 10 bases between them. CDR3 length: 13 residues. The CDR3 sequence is CASSSEVSDTQYF. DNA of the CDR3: TGTGCCAGCAGCAGCGAGGTCTCAGATACGCAGTATTTT.

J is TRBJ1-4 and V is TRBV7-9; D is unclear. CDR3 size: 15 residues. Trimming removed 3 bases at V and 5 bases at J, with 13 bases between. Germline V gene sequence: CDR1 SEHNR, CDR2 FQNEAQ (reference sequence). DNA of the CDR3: TGTGCCAGCAGCTTGGGTCCCTCGGGGAATGAAAAACTGTTTTTT. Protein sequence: CASSLGPSGNEKLFF.

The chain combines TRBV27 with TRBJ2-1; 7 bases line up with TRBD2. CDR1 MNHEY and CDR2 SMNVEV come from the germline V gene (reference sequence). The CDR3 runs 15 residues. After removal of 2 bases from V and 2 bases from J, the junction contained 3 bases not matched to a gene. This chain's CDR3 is CASSLGGGTYNEQFF. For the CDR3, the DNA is TGTGCCAGCAGTTTAGGGGGAGGGACCTACAATGAGCAGTTCTTC.

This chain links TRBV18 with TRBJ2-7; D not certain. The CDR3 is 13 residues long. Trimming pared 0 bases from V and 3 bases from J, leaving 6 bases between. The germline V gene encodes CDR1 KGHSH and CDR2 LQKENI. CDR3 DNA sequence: TGTGCCAGCTCACCACCGGCAATCTACGAGCAGTACTTC. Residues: CASSPPAIYEQYF.

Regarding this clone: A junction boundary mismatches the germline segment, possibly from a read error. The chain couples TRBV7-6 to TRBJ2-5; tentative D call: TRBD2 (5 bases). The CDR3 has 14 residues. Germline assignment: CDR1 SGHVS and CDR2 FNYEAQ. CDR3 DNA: TGTGGCAGCAGCTTAGACCCTAGCCGGGAGACCCAGTACTTC. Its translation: CGSSLDPSRETQYF.

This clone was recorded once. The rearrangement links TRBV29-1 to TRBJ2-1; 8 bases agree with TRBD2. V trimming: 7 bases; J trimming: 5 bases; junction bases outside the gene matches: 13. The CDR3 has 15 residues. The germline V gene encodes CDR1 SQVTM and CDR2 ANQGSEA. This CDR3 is CSAGHRLAGHNEQFF. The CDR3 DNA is TGCAGCGCCGGACATCGTCTAGCGGGCCACAATGAGCAGTTCTTC.

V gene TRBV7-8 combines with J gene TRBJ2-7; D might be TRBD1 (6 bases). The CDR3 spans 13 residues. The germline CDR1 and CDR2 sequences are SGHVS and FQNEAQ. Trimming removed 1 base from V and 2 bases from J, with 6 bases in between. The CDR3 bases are TGTGCCAGCAGCTTAGGGACAGCCTACGAGCAGTACTTC. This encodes CASSLGTAYEQYF.

The CDR3 nucleotides are TGTGCCAGCAGTTTATGGGTGTGGGGGACAGGGCAAAATGAGCAGTTCTTC. Amino acids: CASSLWVWGTGQNEQFF. The genes are TRBV28 and TRBJ2-1, with 9 bases that match TRBD1. Germline CDR1 and CDR2: MDHEN and SYDVKM. The CDR3 has 17 residues. V dropped 0 bases and J dropped 7; count of bases not matched to a gene: 10. Complete variable domain (other parts from reference TRBV28 and TRBJ2-1): DVKVTQSSRYLVKRTGEKVFLECVQDMDHENMFWYRQDPGLGLRLIYFSYDVKMKEKGDIPEGYSVSREKKERFSLILESASTNQTSMYLCASSLWVWGTGQNEQFFGPGTRLTVL.